This T cell receptor (beta chain) was obtained from a study of early T cells in non-severe SARS-CoV-2 infection. Study context: The chains were unpaired, and the sequenced material was bulk RNA from unsorted whole blood.

Study-wide results and limits: VDJdb matching, biased toward anti-spike CD8 responses, missed private and CD4 specificities.

Ten or more counts support this clonotype. The antigen is unknown. Germline lookup yields CDR1 SGHAT and CDR2 FQNNGV. Trimming took 7 bases from V and 0 from J, leaving 6 bases between them. This CDR3 has 13 amino acids. Individual cDNA molecules each received unique molecular identifiers attached to them. TCRdb re-analysed the 5' RACE reads in MiXCR, keeping a single row per CDR3 protein. The sample shows about 36,000 distinct CDR3 sequences, over 4.5% of them seen only once. This TCR derives from an adult who was a healthcare worker with PCR-confirmed SARS-CoV-2 infection or an uninfected control (not recorded which). The V and J genes are TRBV11-2 and TRBJ2-2; D gene unclear. The specimen sequenced was whole blood. The CDR3 loop reads CASKVPNTGELFF. The CDR3, as DNA: TGTGCCAGCAAAGTCCCGAACACCGGGGAGCTGTTTTTT.